Following are 21 T cell receptor beta chains from one sample sequenced in a study of human T cells and chemical hapten exposure. Time point specified: pre-sensitization, week 0. Treatment noted: therapeutic diphenylcyclopropenone sensitization with weekly scalp DPC. TCRdb ran MiXCR on the RACE reads and lists one entry per CDR3 protein. Of approximately 80,000 distinct CDR3 sequences in the sample, 13% to 15% are singletons; the top ten hold 4.6%. Here the sequenced sample was whole blood, taken in connection with sensitization to the hapten diphenylcyclopropenone (DPC). The receptors stem from a woman between 45 and 60 years old with alopecia areata. Some clones in this sample may be carry-over from other donors' samples.

The chain combines TRBV30 with TRBJ1-2; D may be TRBD1 (5 bases). The CDR3 sequence is 13 residues long. Trimming removed 0 bases at V and 8 bases at J, with 13 bases between. Looked up from germline, CDR1 is GTSNPN and CDR2 is SVGIG (reference sequence). CDR3 protein: CAWSVPAGTGYTF. CDR3 in DNA: TGTGCCTGGAGTGTACCGGCGGGGACGGGCTACACCTTC.

This clonotype was picked up a small number of times. The CDR3 region has the DNA TGTGCCAGCAGCGAAAATAGCGGTGGGGGCACAGATACGCAGTATTTT. Translated: CASSENSGGGTDTQYF. This chain joins TRBV9 and TRBJ2-3; D is possibly TRBD2 (6 bases). The CDR3 runs to 16 residues. The germline CDR1 and CDR2 sequences are SGDLS and YYNGEE. V gave up 3 bases and J gave up 1 base, with 15 bases separating them.

This clonotype was seen more than once but under ten times. This chain links TRBV20-1 with TRBJ2-1; TRBD1 matches 8 bases. In germline, CDR1 is DFQATT, CDR2 SNEGSKA (reference sequence). The CDR3 runs 14 residues. Unmatched junction bases numbered 8, after V lost 8 bases and J lost 2 bases. The CDR3 DNA follows: TGCAGTACCCCCGGGACAGGAACCTACAATGAGCAGTTCTTC. Translating gives CSTPGTGTYNEQFF.

The chain uses TRBV3-1 and TRBJ2-2; 8 nucleotides match TRBD2. CDR3 size: 14 residues. Germline CDR1 reads LGHDT; CDR2 reads YNNKEL (reference sequence). Losses at the gene ends were 3 bases for V and 6 bases for J; bases not matched to a gene: 3. CDR3 loop: CASSQAGGPGELFF. The CDR3 DNA is TGTGCCAGCAGCCAGGCGGGAGGCCCCGGGGAGCTGTTTTTT.

A few counts support this clonotype. The chain combines TRBV20-1 with TRBJ1-6; the match to TRBD1 covers 10 bases. The germline V gene has CDR1 DFQATT and CDR2 SNEGSKA (reference sequence). The V gene end was trimmed by 2 bases and the J gene end by 11 bases; junction bases not matched to a gene: 3. This CDR3 region has 13 residues. The CDR3 bases are TGCAGTGCTAGATGGACAGGGGGTACACCCCTCCACTTT. Translating it yields CSARWTGGTPLHF.

This clonotype was detected many times. This rearrangement joins TRBV20-1 to TRBJ1-1; 7 nucleotides line up with TRBD1. The trim removed 8 bases at V and 6 bases at J, leaving 15 bases unmatched. CDR3 length: 14 residues. CDR1 DFQATT and CDR2 SNEGSKA come from the germline V gene (reference sequence). The CDR3 DNA reads as TGCAGTACAACCCGAAGACAGGGAAATTCTGAAGCTTTCTTT. This codes for CSTTRRQGNSEAFF.

This clonotype was counted at least ten times. The chain recombines TRBV7-9 with TRBJ2-1; 10 bases map to TRBD2. Germline V gives CDR1 SEHNR, CDR2 FQNEAQ (reference sequence). The CDR3 is 14 amino acids. V dropped 5 bases and J dropped 6; count of bases not matched to a gene: 4. The CDR3 loop is CASSRTSGLNEQFF. CDR3 bases: TGTGCCAGCAGCCGGACTAGCGGACTCAATGAGCAGTTCTTC.

This clonotype appeared a few times. The rearrangement joins TRBV14 to TRBJ2-3; D is unclear. Germline CDR1 reads SGHDN; CDR2 reads FVKESK. This CDR3 comprises 12 residues. Deletions cut 0 bases from V and 9 bases from J, with 7 bases between. The DNA of the CDR3 is TGTGCCAGCAGCCAAGACGGCAGGACGCAGTATTTT. This codes for CASSQDGRTQYF.

The CDR3 is CASSSQGNRVHGYTF. The CDR3 DNA reads as TGTGCCAGCAGCTCCCAAGGGAACAGGGTCCATGGCTACACCTTC. J is TRBJ1-2 and V is TRBV11-2; TRBD1 is a possible D gene (6 bases). The V gene's germline CDR1 is SGHAT and CDR2 FQNNGV. This CDR3 has 15 residues. V was shortened by 4 bases and J by 6 bases, with 18 bases between the two germline ends.

V and J are TRBV19 and TRBJ2-7; 8 bases fit TRBD2. The trim removed 4 bases at V and 2 bases at J, leaving 7 bases unmatched. This CDR3 comprises 15 residues. Germline loops: CDR1 LNHDA, CDR2 SQIVND (reference sequence). CDR3 protein: CASSTLAGGPYEQYF. In DNA form, the CDR3 reads TGTGCCAGTAGTACTTTGGCGGGAGGACCCTACGAGCAGTACTTC.

The gene calls are TRBV5-1 and TRBJ1-1; D remains ambiguous. The V gene's germline CDR1 is SGHRS and CDR2 YFSETQ. V lost 7 bases to trimming and J lost 1 base, with 8 bases between them. CDR3 length: 12 amino acids. For the CDR3, the DNA is TGCGCCAGCGGACCCCGGAACACTGAAGCTTTCTTT. Amino acids: CASGPRNTEAFF.

The sample holds many counts of this clonotype. V is TRBV28 and J is TRBJ1-2; D gene ambiguous. The CDR3 totals 14 residues. From germline, CDR1 is MDHEN and CDR2 SYDVKM. Trimming removed 6 bases at V and 4 bases at J, with 15 bases between. The CDR3 DNA reads TGTGCCAGCAGCACAAACCGGGAGCTCTATGGCTACACCTTC. Translation gives CASSTNRELYGYTF.

The chain combines TRBV1 with TRBJ1-3. TRBV1 constitutes a pseudogene. The length of the CDR3 is 18 residues. This chain's CDR3 is CTSSQEFQGSLSGNTIYF. The CDR3 DNA is TGCACCAGCAGCCAAGAATTTCAAGGAAGCCTCTCTGGAAACACCATATATTTT.

This clonotype has more than one count but fewer than ten. The chain links TRBV20-1 to TRBJ2-2; 7 bases align to TRBD2. CDR3 length: 17 residues. The germline gives CDR1 DFQATT, CDR2 SNEGSKA (reference sequence). Trimming at V came to 0 bases and at J to 5 bases, leaving 12 bases not matched to a gene. Here the CDR3 reads CSARDAQRERRTGELFF. CDR3 nucleotide sequence: TGCAGTGCTAGAGATGCCCAGCGGGAACGGAGGACCGGGGAGCTGTTTTTT.

This clonotype was recorded at least ten times. The chain is built from TRBV3-1 and TRBJ2-7, with 8 bases matching TRBD2. J lost 0 bases, V lost 0 bases, and 4 bases had no gene match. In germline, CDR1 is LGHDT, CDR2 YNNKEL (reference sequence). This CDR3 is built from 16 residues. The CDR3 loop is CASSQDMAGGSYEQYF. CDR3 coding DNA: TGTGCCAGCAGCCAAGATATGGCGGGAGGCTCCTACGAGCAGTACTTC.

This clonotype was seen a few times. The chain is built from TRBV3-1 and TRBJ2-3; D is unclear. Trimming took off 0 bases at V and 3 bases at J, with 10 bases between the two ends. The CDR3 contains 15 residues. Germline lookup yields CDR1 LGHDT and CDR2 YNNKEL (reference sequence). CDR3 coding DNA: TGTGCCAGCAGCCAAGAGAGGCCTAAGACAGATACGCAGTATTTT. This sequence encodes CASSQERPKTDTQYF.

The chain employs TRBV29-1 and TRBJ2-1; no definite D call. Germline CDR1 SQVTM, CDR2 ANQGSEA. There are 11 residues in the CDR3. V lost 7 bases, J lost 8 bases, and 12 bases lay in between. CDR3 loop: CSASLSYEQFF. CDR3 bases: TGCAGCGCCTCACTGAGCTATGAGCAGTTCTTC.

The chain recombines TRBV5-8 with TRBJ2-1; the match to TRBD2 covers 11 bases. Germline CDR1 SGHTS, CDR2 YDEGEE. J was trimmed by 0 bases and V by 5 bases; bases with no gene match: 4. CDR3 size: 16 residues. CDR3 amino acids: CASRGTSGSSYNEQFF. CDR3 bases: TGTGCCAGCAGGGGGACTAGCGGTAGCTCCTACAATGAGCAGTTCTTC.

The chain carries TRBV18 and TRBJ1-5; no reliable D call. Germline CDR1 and CDR2: KGHSH and LQKENI. The V end was cut by 0 bases, the J end by 6 bases, with 6 bases between. This CDR3 contains 13 residues. The CDR3 coding sequence is TGTGCCAGCTCACCACCGGGCGGTCAGCCCCAGCATTTT. Its translation is CASSPPGGQPQHF.

This clonotype was counted only a few times. V is TRBV18 and J is TRBJ2-1; 15 nucleotides match TRBD2. Trimming cost V 3 bases and J 4 bases; bases outside gene matches: 1. The CDR3 contains 16 residues. CDR1 and CDR2 from the germline V gene are KGHSH and LQKENI. The CDR3 sequence: CASSPGTSGRYNEQFF. The DNA for the CDR3 is TGTGCCAGCTCACCGGGGACTAGCGGGAGGTACAATGAGCAGTTCTTC.

By sample fraction, this clonotype is medium-sized (0.01 to 0.1%). The V call is TRBV29-1, the J call TRBJ2-1; D unclear. The CDR3 is 14 amino acids. Germline V gives CDR1 SQVTM, CDR2 ANQGSEA. The V gene lost 0 bases and the J gene lost 7 bases, with 13 bases spanning the gap. Here the CDR3 reads CSVEDGRVRNEQFF. Written as DNA, the CDR3 is TGCAGCGTTGAAGATGGAAGGGTTCGGAATGAGCAGTTCTTC.